A selection of T cell receptor beta chains follows, all from one sample in a study of blood T cell repertoires in COVID-19. Only in-frame clones appear in the TCRdb table, and some are missing; sequencing was by immunoSEQ multiplex PCR. The sample carries about 65,000 clones, roughly 84% recorded once. Input material: peripheral blood. Receptors were obtained from a man aged 45-65 years with COVID-19, enrolled during active disease. Each CDR3 is given with its conserved first and last residue. Fields, in order: V gene, CDR3 length, clone size, D gene, J gene, CDR3 DNA, CDR3 protein. A D gene is named only where the DNA matches it firmly. Clone size appears in some rows only: once, few, many, or a class for an expanded clone.

>TRBV30|16|NA|TRBD2|TRBJ2-1
TGTGCCTGGAGTGTGGGACTAGCGGACTCCTACAATGAGCAGTTCTTC
CAWSVGLADSYNEQFF
>TRBV7-9|16|few|NA|TRBJ2-2
TGTGCCAACGACAGACCCGTCAACCCTTACACCGGGGAGCTGTTTTTT
CANDRPVNPYTGELFF
>TRBV19|15|NA|TRBD2|TRBJ2-7
TGTGCCAGTAGTATCTCGGCTAGCGGGAGAAGGGAGCAGTACTTC
CASSISASGRREQYF
>TRBV29-1|11|NA|TRBD1|TRBJ2-1
TGCAGCGTCGAGACAGGGAATGAGCAGTTCTTC
CSVETGNEQFF
>TRBV19|15|few|NA|TRBJ2-2
TGTGCCAGTAGTGCTATACAGGTCATCACCGGGGAGCTGTTTTTT
CASSAIQVITGELFF
>TRBV9|15|NA|NA|TRBJ2-1
TGTGCCAGCAGCGTAGGGGCTAGCAGTACCAATGAGCAGTTCTTC
CASSVGASSTNEQFF
>TRBV4-1|15|NA|NA|TRBJ1-5
TGCGCCAGCAGCCAAGAGGTCAGCGGCAATCAGCCCCAGCATTTT
CASSQEVSGNQPQHF
>TRBV30|13|once|TRBD1|TRBJ1-6
TGTGCCTGCAGGGGACAGTTAGATTCACCCCTCCACTTT
CACRGQLDSPLHF
>TRBV7-2|15|once|TRBD1|TRBJ1-1
TGTGCCAGCAGCCTGCCAGGGGGGCGGTCCACTGAAGCTTTCTTT
CASSLPGGRSTEAFF
>TRBV24-1|14|NA|NA|TRBJ1-5
TGTGCCCCCTTTTGGAATCGGGCAGGGCAGCCCCAGCATTTT
CAPFWNRAGQPQHF
>TRBV6-6|18|NA|TRBD2|TRBJ2-2
TGTGCCAGCAGTCCGCGGAGACTAGCGGGAGGGCTCGCCGGGGAGCTGTTTTTT
CASSPRRLAGGLAGELFF
>TRBV11-2|15|NA|NA|TRBJ2-1
TGTGCCAGCAGCTCTCAGCGGAGCTCCTACAATGAGCAGTTCTTC
CASSSQRSSYNEQFF
>TRBV27|14|NA|NA|TRBJ2-1
TGTGCCAGCATCACCCGGAGGGTCTACAATGAGCAGTTCTTC
CASITRRVYNEQFF
>TRBV9|15|NA|TRBD2|TRBJ2-3
TGTGCCAGCAGCGTGACTAGCGTGCCGACAGATACGCAGTATTTT
CASSVTSVPTDTQYF
>TRBV6-5|14|NA|NA|TRBJ1-6
TGTGCCAGCAGCGGGAGAGTGCAGAATTCACCCCTCCACTTT
CASSGRVQNSPLHF
>TRBV2|14|NA|NA|TRBJ1-6
TGTGCCAGCGGGGCGATCTCCTATAATTCACCCCTCCACTTT
CASGAISYNSPLHF
>TRBV28|16|few|TRBD1|TRBJ2-7
TGTGCCAGCAGTTTCGGACAGGGGGCATCCTCCTACGAGCAGTACTTC
CASSFGQGASSYEQYF
>TRBV3-1/TRBV3-2|14|few|NA|TRBJ1-5
TGTGCCAGCAGCCAAGGACTCCAGAATCAGCCCCAGCATTTT
CASSQGLQNQPQHF
>TRBV5-6|16|NA|NA|TRBJ1-1
TGTGCCAGCAGCTTGATCGGGATTGGGGAGGGGACTGAAGCTTTCTTT
CASSLIGIGEGTEAFF
>TRBV13|15|NA|TRBD2|TRBJ2-2
TGTGCCAGCAGCCCCGCGACTAGCGGAGCCGGGGAGCTGTTTTTT
CASSPATSGAGELFF
>TRBV6-1|15|NA|NA|TRBJ1-5
TGTGCCAGCAGTGAGAGGTGGTCTAGCAATCAGCCCCAGCATTTT
CASSERWSSNQPQHF
>TRBV29-1|14|NA|TRBD2|TRBJ2-7
TGCAGCGTAGCGGTGATAGCGGGGTCCTACGAGCAGTACTTC
CSVAVIAGSYEQYF
>TRBV4-2|16|NA|NA|TRBJ1-5
TGTGCCAGCAGCCAATCCGGACAGTATAGCAATCAGCCCCAGCATTTT
CASSQSGQYSNQPQHF
>TRBV9|15|NA|NA|TRBJ2-3
TGTGCCAGCAGCGTAAGGCAGGGAAGTTCAGATACGCAGTATTTT
CASSVRQGSSDTQYF
>TRBV7-9|12|NA|NA|TRBJ2-7
TGTGCCAGCAGCCAGATAGAGGGCGAGCAGTACTTC
CASSQIEGEQYF
>TRBV6-5|15|NA|TRBD1|TRBJ2-5
TGTGCCAGCAGGAAACAGGGGTGGGGCGGAGAGACCCAGTACTTC
CASRKQGWGGETQYF
>TRBV7-9|14|NA|NA|TRBJ2-7
TGTGCCAGCAGCCCGACTCCCCGCGGGACCGAGCAGTACTTC
CASSPTPRGTEQYF
>TRBV19|17|NA|TRBD2|TRBJ2-1
TGTGCCAGTAGCCGAGACGAAACTAGCGGGAGGGACAATGAGCAGTTCTTC
CASSRDETSGRDNEQFF
>TRBV5-1|15|few|TRBD2|TRBJ2-1
TGCGCCAGCAGCTTAACTAGCGGGAGGGACAATGAGCAGTTCTTC
CASSLTSGRDNEQFF
>TRBV12-3/TRBV12-4|12|NA|NA|TRBJ2-5
TGTGCCAGCTTGGCTAGCCAAGAGACCCAGTACTTC
CASLASQETQYF
>TRBV20-1|15|NA|TRBD2|TRBJ2-7
TGCAGTGCTAGTCGGGCAGCGGGAGACTGGTACGAGCAGTACTTC
CSASRAAGDWYEQYF
>TRBV13|15|NA|NA|TRBJ2-5
TGTGCCAGCAGCTTAGGCCTTGGGCCTTTTGAGACCCAGTACTTC
CASSLGLGPFETQYF
>TRBV19|11|NA|TRBD1|TRBJ1-2
TGTGCCAGTGGACAGGGAAGGGGCTACACCTTC
CASGQGRGYTF
>TRBV19|14|NA|TRBD1|TRBJ1-5
TGTGCCAGTAGTATTAACAGGGGAGCGTGGCCCCAGCATTTT
CASSINRGAWPQHF
>TRBV27|18|NA|TRBD1|TRBJ2-5
TGTGCCAGCAGTTTAGGCGGGACAGGGGGCGGTCCTCAAGAGACCCAGTACTTC
CASSLGGTGGGPQETQYF
>TRBV11-2|16|NA|NA|TRBJ1-2
TGTGCCAGCAGCTTAGGTTTGGGGGCGCAGAGCTATGGCTACACCTTC
CASSLGLGAQSYGYTF
>TRBV6-6|12|NA|NA|TRBJ1-2
TGTGCCAGCAGCCACCACTTCTATGGCTACACCTTC
CASSHHFYGYTF
>TRBV7-3|14|NA|TRBD2|TRBJ2-1
TGTGCCAGCAGCTGGACTAGCCGTGACAATGAGCAGTTCTTC
CASSWTSRDNEQFF
>TRBV6-5|13|NA|NA|TRBJ1-2
TGTGCCAGCGGGAAGGGGTTTGCTTATGGCTACACCTTC
CASGKGFAYGYTF
>TRBV28|16|NA|TRBD2|TRBJ2-1
TGTGCCAGCCGTATCGGGACTAGCGGGATTCGGGGTGAGCAGTTCTTC
CASRIGTSGIRGEQFF
>TRBV10-2|14|NA|TRBD2|TRBJ2-7
TGCGCCAGCAGTGAGACTAGCGGATTATACGAGCAGTACTTC
CASSETSGLYEQYF